This T cell receptor (beta chain) was retrieved from a study of T cell responses to AZD1222 COVID-19 vaccine. Method: immunoSEQ multiplex PCR; TCRdb's copy keeps in-frame clones and lacks some. The repertoire holds about 97,000 clones, with approximately 88% as singletons. Study-wide results and caveats: Regions 160-218 and 743-854 dominated among vaccine-associated CD4 TCRs spanning spike.

In the case of this clone: Its specificity is not known.

CDR1 and CDR2 from the germline V gene are SNHLY and FYNNEI. There are 13 residues in the CDR3. V lost 9 bases, J lost 1 base, and 7 bases lay in between. The sequences come from peripheral blood, collected on day 0 of AZD1222 vaccination. The TCR originated in an adult in good health. J is TRBJ2-6 and V is TRBV2, with D possibly being TRBD2 (5 bases). CDR3 DNA: TGTGCCAGGACGGGATCTGGGGCCAACGTCCTGACTTTC. Its protein product is CARTGSGANVLTF.